A single sample is the source of the 2 T cell receptor beta chains below, sequenced in a study of beta chain features in type 1 diabetes. Reverse transcribing all isolated RNA meant expressed TCRB transcripts were sequenced. Measured with immunoSEQ multiplex PCR; TCRdb has only the in-frame clones, and not every one. The data contain about half a million clones, about an eighth of them singletons. Sequenced: naive CD4+ T cells from blood. These receptors all stem from a woman aged 18 to 35 in good health.

V is TRBV7-3 and J is TRBJ2-7, with TRBD1 identical over 9 bases. The J segment lost 3 bases and the V segment lost 5 bases, leaving 11 bases of the junction unmatched. This CDR3 is 16 amino acids long. Germline lookup yields CDR1 SGHTA and CDR2 FQGTGA. The CDR3 here is CASSPRDRENVYEQYV. The DNA for the CDR3 is TGTGCCAGCAGCCCCAGGGACAGGGAAAATGTCTACGAGCAGTACGTC.

This chain joins TRBV19 and TRBJ1-2; D not resolved. V was clipped by 4 bases and J by 2 bases, with 11 bases between them. The CDR3 is 14 amino acids. CDR1 and CDR2 from the germline V gene are LNHDA and SQIVND (reference sequence). This CDR3 reads CASSTPGENYGYTF. DNA for the CDR3: TGTGCCAGTAGTACCCCGGGAGAAAACTATGGCTACACCTTC.